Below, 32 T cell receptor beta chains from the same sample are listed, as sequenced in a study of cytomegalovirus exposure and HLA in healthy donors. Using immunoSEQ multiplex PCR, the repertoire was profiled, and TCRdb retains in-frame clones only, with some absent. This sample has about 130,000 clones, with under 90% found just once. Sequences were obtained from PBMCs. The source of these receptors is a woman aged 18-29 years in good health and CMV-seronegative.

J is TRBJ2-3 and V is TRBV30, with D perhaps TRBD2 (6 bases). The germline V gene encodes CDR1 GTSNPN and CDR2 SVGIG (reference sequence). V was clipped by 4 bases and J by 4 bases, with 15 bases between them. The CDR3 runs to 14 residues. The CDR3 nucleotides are TGTGCCTGGACTGTAACGGGGGAACCAGATACGCAGTATTTT. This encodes CAWTVTGEPDTQYF.

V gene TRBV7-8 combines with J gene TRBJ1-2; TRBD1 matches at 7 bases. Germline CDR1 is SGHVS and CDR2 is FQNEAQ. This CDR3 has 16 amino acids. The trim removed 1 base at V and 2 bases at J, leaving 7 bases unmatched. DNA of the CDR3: TGTGCCAGCAGCTTAGGAAGGGACAGACCAAACTATGGCTACACCTTC. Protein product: CASSLGRDRPNYGYTF.

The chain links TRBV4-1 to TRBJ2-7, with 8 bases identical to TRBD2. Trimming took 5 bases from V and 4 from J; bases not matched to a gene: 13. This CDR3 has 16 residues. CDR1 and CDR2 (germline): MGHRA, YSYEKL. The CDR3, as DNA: TGCGCCAGCAGCTCTTGGATTAAGCGGGAGTGGTACGAGCAGTACTTC. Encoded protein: CASSSWIKREWYEQYF.

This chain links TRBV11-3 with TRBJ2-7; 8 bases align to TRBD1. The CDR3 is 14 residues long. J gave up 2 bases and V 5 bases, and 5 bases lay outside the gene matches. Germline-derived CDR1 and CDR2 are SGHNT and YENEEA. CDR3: CASSLRDRTYEQYF. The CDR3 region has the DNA TGTGCCAGCAGCCTGCGGGACAGGACCTACGAGCAGTACTTC.

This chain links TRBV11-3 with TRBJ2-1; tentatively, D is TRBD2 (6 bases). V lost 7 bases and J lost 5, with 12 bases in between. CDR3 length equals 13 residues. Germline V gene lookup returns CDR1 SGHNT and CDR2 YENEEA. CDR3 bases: TGTGCCAGCAACCGCGGGGAAGACAATGAGCAGTTCTTC. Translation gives CASNRGEDNEQFF.

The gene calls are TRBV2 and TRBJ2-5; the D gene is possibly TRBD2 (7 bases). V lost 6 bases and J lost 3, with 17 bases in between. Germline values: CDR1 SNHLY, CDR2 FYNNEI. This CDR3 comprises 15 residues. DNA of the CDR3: TGTGCCAGCAGCGAAACGTCGGGGGGCAAAGAGACCCAGTACTTC. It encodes CASSETSGGKETQYF.

The CDR3 DNA reads TGTGCCAGCAGTGACTCTGGACTAGAAGTGCAGTTCTTC. Translated, it gives CASSDSGLEVQFF. The rearrangement uses TRBV6-4 and TRBJ2-1; 7 bases agree with TRBD2. The CDR3 covers 13 residues. With 0 bases clipped from V and 12 bases from J, the junction kept 5 bases outside the gene matches. Germline assignment: CDR1 MRHNA and CDR2 SNTAGT.

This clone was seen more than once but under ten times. CDR3 loop: CASSLSANYEQYF. As DNA, the CDR3 is TGTGCCAGCAGTTTATCGGCCAACTACGAGCAGTACTTC. The J gene is TRBJ2-7, the V gene TRBV27, with unresolved D. Deletions cut 0 bases from V and 3 bases from J, with 6 bases between. Germline assignment: CDR1 MNHEY and CDR2 SMNVEV (reference sequence). The CDR3 has 13 amino acids.

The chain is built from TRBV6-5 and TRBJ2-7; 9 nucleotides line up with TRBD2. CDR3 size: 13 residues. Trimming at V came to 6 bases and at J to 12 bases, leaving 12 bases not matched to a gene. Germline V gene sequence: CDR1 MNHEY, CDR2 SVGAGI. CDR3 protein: CASSPAASGIRYF. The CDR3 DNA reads TGTGCCAGCAGCCCCGCCGCTAGCGGGATACGGTACTTC.

CDR3 DNA: TGTGCCAGCAGCGTCTCCGGGGCTAACTATGGCTACACCTTC. Translating gives CASSVSGANYGYTF. This rearrangement joins TRBV9 to TRBJ1-2, with D unclear. In germline, CDR1 is SGDLS, CDR2 YYNGEE. Between the trimmed V and J ends, which lost 2 bases and 0 bases, there was a span of 8 bases. This CDR3 has 14 amino acids.

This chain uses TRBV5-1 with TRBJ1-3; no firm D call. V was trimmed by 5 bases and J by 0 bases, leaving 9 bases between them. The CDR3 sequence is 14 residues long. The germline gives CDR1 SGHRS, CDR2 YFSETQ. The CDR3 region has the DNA TGCGCCAGCAGTCCTGGGAGCTCTGGAAACACCATATATTTT. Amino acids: CASSPGSSGNTIYF.

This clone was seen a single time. The CDR3 reads CATSARPGTGNEQYF. Here the CDR3 DNA reads TGTGCCACCAGCGCCCGTCCCGGGACAGGTAACGAGCAGTACTTC. V is TRBV15 and J is TRBJ2-7, with 8 bases aligning to TRBD1. The V and J ends lost 5 bases and 5 bases, in that order; junction bases with no gene match: 11. The CDR3 loop spans 15 amino acids. In germline, CDR1 is LNHNV, CDR2 YYDKDF (reference sequence).

CDR3 amino acids: CAGTIKLAGVHMEYF. Written as DNA, the CDR3 is TGTGCCGGAACTATTAAACTAGCGGGAGTCCACATGGAGTACTTC. The V call is TRBV30, the J call TRBJ2-7, with TRBD2 matching over 11 bases. The junction had 20 bases not matched to a gene; V was cut back by 8 bases and J by 11 bases. The CDR3 runs 15 residues. CDR1 is GTSNPN, CDR2 SVGIG, per germline (reference sequence).

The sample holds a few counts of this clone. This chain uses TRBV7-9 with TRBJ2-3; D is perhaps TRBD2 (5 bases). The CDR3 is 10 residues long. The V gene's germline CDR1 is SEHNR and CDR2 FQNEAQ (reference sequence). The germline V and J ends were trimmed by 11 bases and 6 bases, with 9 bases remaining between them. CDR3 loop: CAGGSDTQYF. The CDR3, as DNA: TGTGCCGGCGGGTCGGATACGCAGTATTTT.

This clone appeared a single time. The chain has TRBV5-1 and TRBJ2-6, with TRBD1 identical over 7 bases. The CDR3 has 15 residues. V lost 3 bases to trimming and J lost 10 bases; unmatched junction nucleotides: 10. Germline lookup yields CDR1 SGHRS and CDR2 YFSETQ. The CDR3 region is CASSSETGQGNVLTF. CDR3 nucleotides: TGCGCCAGCAGCTCCGAGACAGGGCAGGGAAACGTCCTGACTTTC.

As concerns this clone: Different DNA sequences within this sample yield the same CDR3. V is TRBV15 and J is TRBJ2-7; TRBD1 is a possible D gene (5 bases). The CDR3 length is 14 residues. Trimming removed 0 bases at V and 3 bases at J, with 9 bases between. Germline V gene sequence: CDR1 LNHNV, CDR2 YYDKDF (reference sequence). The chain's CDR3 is CATSRDRVGYEQYF. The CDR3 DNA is TGTGCCACCAGCAGAGACAGGGTAGGCTACGAGCAGTACTTC. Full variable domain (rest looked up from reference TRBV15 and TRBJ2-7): DAMVIQNPRYQVTQFGKPVTLSCSQTLNHNVMYWYQQKSSQAPKLLFHYYDKDFNNEADTPDNFQSRRPNTSFCFLDIRSPGLGDTAMYLCATSRDRVGYEQYFGPGTRLTVT.

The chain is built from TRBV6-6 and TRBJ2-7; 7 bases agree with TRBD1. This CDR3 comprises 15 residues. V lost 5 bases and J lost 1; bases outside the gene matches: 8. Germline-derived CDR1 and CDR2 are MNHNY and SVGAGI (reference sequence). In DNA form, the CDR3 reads TGTGCCAGCAGTACAGGGGCCTCACCTTCCTACGAGCAGTACTTC. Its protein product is CASSTGASPSYEQYF.

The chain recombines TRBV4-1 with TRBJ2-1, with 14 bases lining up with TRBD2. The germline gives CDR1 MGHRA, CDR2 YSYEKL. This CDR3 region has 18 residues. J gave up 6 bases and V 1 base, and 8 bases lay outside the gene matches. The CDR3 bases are TGCGCCAGCAGCCAAGGCCGTATGGGACTAGCGGGAGTCAATGAGCAGTTCTTC. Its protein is CASSQGRMGLAGVNEQFF.

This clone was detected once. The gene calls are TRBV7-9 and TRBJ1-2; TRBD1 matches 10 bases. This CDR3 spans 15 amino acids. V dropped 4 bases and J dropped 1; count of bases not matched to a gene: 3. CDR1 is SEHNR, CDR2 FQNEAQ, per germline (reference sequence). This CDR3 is CASSSGTGVNYGYTF. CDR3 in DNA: TGTGCCAGCAGCTCGGGGACAGGGGTTAACTATGGCTACACCTTC. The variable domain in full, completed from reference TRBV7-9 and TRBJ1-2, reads DTGVSQNPRHKITKRGQNVTFRCDPISEHNRLYWYRQTLGQGPEFLTYFQNEAQLEKSRLLSDRFSAERPKGSFSTLEIQRTEQGDSAMYLCASSSGTGVNYGYTFGSGTRLTVV.

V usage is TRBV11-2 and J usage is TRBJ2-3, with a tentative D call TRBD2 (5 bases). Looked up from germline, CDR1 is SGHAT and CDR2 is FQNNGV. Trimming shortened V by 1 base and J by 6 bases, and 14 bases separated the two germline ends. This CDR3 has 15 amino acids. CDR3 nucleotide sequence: TGTGCCAGCAGCTTAGGGAGGACGTTCTTTGATACGCAGTATTTT. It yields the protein CASSLGRTFFDTQYF.

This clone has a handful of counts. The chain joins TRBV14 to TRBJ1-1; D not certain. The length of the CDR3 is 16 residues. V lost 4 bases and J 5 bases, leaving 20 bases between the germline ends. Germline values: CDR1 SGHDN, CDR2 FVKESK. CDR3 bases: TGTGCCAGCAGCCCCCCCGGGTATCGCGGAAGGACTGAAGCTTTCTTT. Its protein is CASSPPGYRGRTEAFF.

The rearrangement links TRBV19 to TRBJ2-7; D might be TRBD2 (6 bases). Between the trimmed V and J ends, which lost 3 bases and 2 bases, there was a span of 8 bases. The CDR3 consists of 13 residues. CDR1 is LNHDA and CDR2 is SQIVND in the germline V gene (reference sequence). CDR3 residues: CASSIGGTYEQYF. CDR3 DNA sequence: TGTGCCAGTAGTATCGGAGGGACCTACGAGCAGTACTTC.

The CDR3 nucleotides are TGTGCCAGCAGCTCATGGGCTAGCGGGAGTGGGGAGCTGTTTTTT. Translated, it gives CASSSWASGSGELFF. This chain uses TRBV7-8 with TRBJ2-2; 10 positions match TRBD2. V shed 4 bases and J 8 bases; nucleotides not matched to a gene: 7. The CDR3 contains 15 residues. CDR1 is SGHVS, CDR2 FQNEAQ, per germline.

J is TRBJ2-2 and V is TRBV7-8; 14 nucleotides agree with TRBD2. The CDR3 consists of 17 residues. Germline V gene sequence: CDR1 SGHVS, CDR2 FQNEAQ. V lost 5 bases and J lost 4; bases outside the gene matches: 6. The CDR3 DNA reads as TGTGCCAGCAGCCCGACTAGCGGGAGGGCCCTCACCGGGGAGCTGTTTTTT. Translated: CASSPTSGRALTGELFF.

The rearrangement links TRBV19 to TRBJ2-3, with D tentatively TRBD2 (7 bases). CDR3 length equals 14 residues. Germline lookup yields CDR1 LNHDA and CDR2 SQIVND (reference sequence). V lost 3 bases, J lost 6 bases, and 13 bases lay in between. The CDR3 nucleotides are TGTGCCAGTAGTATGACGAGGGGGGGGGATACGCAGTATTTT. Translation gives CASSMTRGGDTQYF. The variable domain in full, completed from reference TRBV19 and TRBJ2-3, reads DGGITQSPKYLFRKEGQNVTLSCEQNLNHDAMYWYRQDPGQGLRLIYYSQIVNDFQKGDIAEGYSVSREKKESFPLTVTSAQKNPTAFYLCASSMTRGGDTQYFGPGTRLTVL.

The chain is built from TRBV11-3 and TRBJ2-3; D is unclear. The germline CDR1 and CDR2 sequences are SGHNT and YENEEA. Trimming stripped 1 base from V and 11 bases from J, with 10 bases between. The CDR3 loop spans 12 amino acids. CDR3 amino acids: CASSLAGTGQYF. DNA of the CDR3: TGTGCCAGCAGCTTAGCAGGTACCGGGCAGTATTTT. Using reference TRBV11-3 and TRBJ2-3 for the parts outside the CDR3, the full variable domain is EAGVVQSPRYKIIEKKQPVAFWCNPISGHNTLYWYLQNLGQGPELLIRYENEEAVDDSQLPKDRFSAERLKGVDSTLKIQPAELGDSAVYLCASSLAGTGQYFGPGTRLTVL.

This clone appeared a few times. CDR3 sequence: CASSWSGRGEETQYF. DNA of the CDR3: TGCGCCAGCAGCTGGAGCGGGAGAGGTGAAGAGACCCAGTACTTC. The chain joins TRBV5-1 to TRBJ2-5; TRBD2 matches at 8 bases. CDR1 is SGHRS, CDR2 YFSETQ, per germline. V shed 3 bases, J shed 3 bases, and the junction held 7 bases outside the gene matches. The CDR3 is 15 amino acids.

CDR3 region: CASSEELAGPDNEQFF. The CDR3 bases are TGTGCCAGCAGTGAGGAGCTAGCGGGACCCGACAATGAGCAGTTCTTC. The chain employs TRBV6-4 and TRBJ2-1; 9 bases fit TRBD2. CDR1 MRHNA and CDR2 SNTAGT come from the germline V gene. Trimming cost V 3 bases and J 5 bases; bases outside gene matches: 8. The CDR3 loop spans 16 amino acids.

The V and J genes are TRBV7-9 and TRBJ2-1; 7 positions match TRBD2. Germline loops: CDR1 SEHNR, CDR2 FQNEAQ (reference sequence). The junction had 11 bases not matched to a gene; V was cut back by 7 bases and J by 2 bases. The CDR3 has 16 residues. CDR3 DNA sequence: TGTGCCAGCATAAACCCCCGGGACTACCCCTACAATGAGCAGTTCTTC. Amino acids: CASINPRDYPYNEQFF.

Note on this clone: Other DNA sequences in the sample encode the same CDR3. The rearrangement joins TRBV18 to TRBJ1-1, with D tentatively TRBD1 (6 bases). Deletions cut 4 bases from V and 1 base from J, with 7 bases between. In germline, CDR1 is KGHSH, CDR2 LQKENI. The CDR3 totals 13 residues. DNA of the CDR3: TGTGCCAGCTCACTGGGACAGAACACTGAAGCTTTCTTT. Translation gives CASSLGQNTEAFF.

The chain's CDR3 is CASSFSPNRANRNTIYF. In DNA form, the CDR3 reads TGTGCCAGCAGCTTCTCCCCGAACAGGGCCAATCGAAACACCATATATTTT. The chain has TRBV11-2 and TRBJ1-3; D possibly corresponds to TRBD1 (6 bases). The CDR3 has 17 residues. With 3 bases removed from V and 5 bases from J, the gap between germline ends came to 20 bases. CDR1 is SGHAT and CDR2 is FQNNGV in the germline V gene.

CDR3 residues: CAWSGQGDQPQHF. DNA of the CDR3: TGTGCCTGGAGCGGACAGGGAGATCAGCCCCAGCATTTT. The V and J genes are TRBV30 and TRBJ1-5; 8 bases match TRBD1. The CDR3 sequence is 13 residues long. Germline CDR1 is GTSNPN and CDR2 is SVGIG (reference sequence). V lost 3 bases and J lost 5; bases outside the gene matches: 3.